The 21 T cell receptor beta chains in this list originate from one sample, sequenced in a study of T cell changes during pregnancy in multiple sclerosis. The protocol was immunoSEQ multiplex PCR, while the TCRdb copy is restricted to in-frame clones and leaves out a portion. The table records approximately 90,000 clones, 90% to 95% of them present only once. Sequenced here: peripheral blood, sampled in the first trimester of pregnancy. These receptors originate from a female donor with multiple sclerosis, enrolled in a pregnancy study.

This clone has just one count. The rearrangement joins TRBV27 to TRBJ1-4; D not certain. CDR3 length: 17 amino acids. V gave up 9 bases and J gave up 7 bases, with 27 bases separating them. Germline V gene data show CDR1 as MNHEY and CDR2 as SMNVEV (reference sequence). The CDR3 spells CASPEKKREADGEKLFF. CDR3 DNA: TGTGCCAGTCCCGAAAAAAAACGGGAGGCAGACGGTGAAAAACTGTTTTTT.

The chain uses TRBV2 and TRBJ2-7, with D perhaps TRBD1 (6 bases). V lost 4 bases and J lost 6, with 10 bases in between. The CDR3 loop spans 12 amino acids. In germline, CDR1 is SNHLY, CDR2 FYNNEI. Here the CDR3 reads CASSVVGGEQYF. The CDR3 DNA reads TGTGCCAGCAGTGTCGTAGGGGGCGAGCAGTACTTC.

This clone occurred once. This rearrangement joins TRBV5-8 to TRBJ2-1; a possible D gene is TRBD1 (5 bases). The V gene lost 10 bases and the J gene lost 0 bases, with 11 bases spanning the gap. The CDR3 length is 13 residues. Per the germline V gene, CDR1 is SGHTS and CDR2 is YDEGEE. The DNA of the CDR3 is TGTGCCGTCAGGGTTAGCTCCTACAATGAGCAGTTCTTC. Translated: CAVRVSSYNEQFF.

The chain joins TRBV28 to TRBJ1-5; no reliable D call. The CDR3 is made up of 14 amino acids. Trimming removed 3 bases from V and 2 bases from J, with 8 bases in between. The germline CDR1 and CDR2 sequences are MDHEN and SYDVKM. The CDR3 nucleotides read TGTGCCAGCAGTTTTCACAGTCGCAATCAGCCCCAGCATTTT. Amino acid sequence: CASSFHSRNQPQHF.

The rearrangement links TRBV14 to TRBJ2-2, with 7 nucleotides matching TRBD1. The trim removed 6 bases at V and 2 bases at J, leaving 18 bases unmatched. CDR3 size: 19 residues. Germline CDR1 SGHDN, CDR2 FVKESK. In DNA form, the CDR3 reads TGTGCCAGCAGTGAACGGGACAGAACTATACTACTAAACACCGGGGAGCTGTTTTTT. The encoded protein is CASSERDRTILLNTGELFF.

The chain combines TRBV14 with TRBJ2-2, with D possibly being TRBD1 (6 bases). CDR1 is SGHDN and CDR2 is FVKESK in the germline V gene. V lost 6 bases, J lost 4 bases, and 18 bases lay in between. The CDR3 is 16 residues long. This CDR3 reads CASRKRHGGSTGELFF. The CDR3 nucleotides read TGTGCCAGCAGAAAGCGACATGGGGGCAGCACCGGGGAGCTGTTTTTT. Together with reference TRBV14 and TRBJ2-2, the CDR3 gives the full variable domain: EAGVTQFPSHSVIEKGQTVTLRCDPISGHDNLYWYRRVMGKEIKFLLHFVKESKQDESGMPNNRFLAERTGGTYSTLKVQPAELEDSGVYFCASRKRHGGSTGELFFGEGSRLTVL.

This chain uses TRBV4-3 with TRBJ1-2; D possibly corresponds to TRBD1 (6 bases). The CDR3 runs 17 residues. Germline V gene data show CDR1 as LGHNA and CDR2 as YSLEER. V was pared by 0 bases and J by 5 bases, with 19 bases between. This CDR3 is CASSQDLPGQLIYGYTF. The CDR3 coding sequence is TGCGCCAGCAGCCAAGATCTCCCCGGACAGCTTATATATGGCTACACCTTC.

The J gene is TRBJ1-5, the V gene TRBV7-2; D is uncertain. Between the trimmed V and J ends, which lost 4 bases and 3 bases, there was a span of 22 bases. CDR3 length: 18 amino acids. The germline V gene encodes CDR1 SGHTA and CDR2 FQGNSA. CDR3 residues: CASSSLDFPPRSNQPQHF. In DNA form, the CDR3 reads TGTGCCAGCAGCTCATTGGACTTTCCGCCTCGGTCCAATCAGCCCCAGCATTTT.

The chain recombines TRBV29-1 with TRBJ2-1; D call uncertain. The germline V gene has CDR1 SQVTM and CDR2 ANQGSEA. V lost 2 bases to trimming and J lost 4 bases, with 6 bases between them. CDR3 length equals 12 residues. The CDR3 protein is CSVEHKYNEQFF. CDR3 in DNA: TGCAGCGTTGAACACAAATACAATGAGCAGTTCTTC.

This rearrangement joins TRBV21-1 to TRBJ1-1; the D segment call TRBD1 is taken from the table without a DNA check. TRBV21-1 is a known pseudogene. This CDR3 comprises 17 residues. The CDR3 sequence is CASSLSGTGAIYTEAFF. Written as DNA, the CDR3 is TGTGCCAGCAGCCTCTCCGGGACAGGGGCGATCTACACTGAAGCTTTCTTT.

The chain employs TRBV27 and TRBJ2-1; no clear D gene. Germline CDR1 and CDR2: MNHEY and SMNVEV (reference sequence). The CDR3 is 13 amino acids. The germline V and J ends were trimmed by 11 bases and 0 bases, with 11 bases remaining between them. CDR3 amino acids: CAASRSSYNEQFF. The CDR3 region has the DNA TGTGCCGCCTCGCGGAGCTCCTACAATGAGCAGTTCTTC.

The chain employs TRBV10-3 and TRBJ2-1; 8 bases map to TRBD1. Looked up from germline, CDR1 is ENHRY and CDR2 is SYGVKD. The ends lost 4 bases at V and 5 bases at J; junction bases unmatched: 16. The CDR3 is made up of 18 amino acids. Here the CDR3 DNA reads TGTGCCATCAGTGGACGATGGGGAGGAGGGACAGGAGACAATGAGCAGTTCTTC. It encodes CAISGRWGGGTGDNEQFF.

This clone appeared once. The chain employs TRBV6-4 and TRBJ1-1; D remains ambiguous. CDR3 length: 13 residues. Germline lookup yields CDR1 MRHNA and CDR2 SNTAGT. V was trimmed by 2 bases and J by 1 base, leaving 5 bases between them. CDR3 in amino acids: CASSDRGNTEAFF. The CDR3 DNA follows: TGTGCCAGCAGTGACCGGGGGAACACTGAAGCTTTCTTT.

V is TRBV6-1 and J is TRBJ1-4, with 7 bases that match TRBD1. Germline V lookup: CDR1 MNHNS, CDR2 SASEGT. Trimming took 8 bases from V and 5 from J; bases not matched to a gene: 11. This CDR3 contains 15 residues. CDR3 DNA sequence: TGTGCCAGCCGACAGGGCGAGCAGAGGAATGAAAAACTGTTTTTT. Protein: CASRQGEQRNEKLFF.

The V gene is TRBV7-8, the J gene TRBJ2-7; 11 bases align to TRBD1. The V gene's germline CDR1 is SGHVS and CDR2 FQNEAQ. The CDR3 runs to 14 residues. J lost 3 bases, V lost 5 bases, and 3 bases had no gene match. CDR3 in amino acids: CASSTGQGVYEQYF. The CDR3, as DNA: TGTGCCAGCAGCACGGGACAGGGGGTCTACGAGCAGTACTTC.

V is TRBV2 and J is TRBJ1-2, with 9 bases identical to TRBD1. After removal of 6 bases from V and 2 bases from J, the junction contained 4 bases not matched to a gene. Germline V lookup: CDR1 SNHLY, CDR2 FYNNEI. The CDR3 is 14 amino acids. CDR3 DNA sequence: TGTGCCAGCAGATCCGGGACAGGGAACTATGGCTACACCTTC. This codes for CASRSGTGNYGYTF.

The chain joins TRBV10-3 to TRBJ2-7; D is ambiguous. The CDR3 consists of 14 residues. V shed 6 bases and J shed 5 bases, with 17 bases lying between them. Germline V gives CDR1 ENHRY, CDR2 SYGVKD. DNA of the CDR3: TGTGCCATCAGCGGAGTGCAAGGCGCCCACGAGCAGTACTTC. It codes for CAISGVQGAHEQYF.

V usage is TRBV28 and J usage is TRBJ2-7; D might be TRBD1 (6 bases). The germline gives CDR1 MDHEN, CDR2 SYDVKM. This CDR3 spans 18 amino acids. With 6 bases removed from V and 3 bases from J, the gap between germline ends came to 27 bases. CDR3 DNA: TGTGCCAGCAGCCCCTTGCCCAAATGGGGACACAACCACTACGAGCAGTACTTC. This gives the protein CASSPLPKWGHNHYEQYF.

This chain connects TRBV6-6 to TRBJ2-3, with D possibly matching TRBD2 (6 bases). The CDR3 consists of 15 residues. Germline V gene lookup returns CDR1 MNHNY and CDR2 SVGAGI (reference sequence). V shed 11 bases and J shed 2 bases, with 20 bases lying between them. The CDR3 loop is CAAMGAGSNTDTQYF. In DNA, the CDR3 is TGTGCCGCTATGGGAGCGGGTTCTAACACAGATACGCAGTATTTT.

In this sample, this clone turned up a few times. The chain recombines TRBV28 with TRBJ2-1; 11 nucleotides match TRBD2. Germline-derived CDR1 and CDR2 are MDHEN and SYDVKM. V lost 5 bases to trimming and J lost 5 bases; unmatched junction nucleotides: 5. The length of the CDR3 is 15 residues. CDR3 nucleotides: TGTGCCAGCAGTCCCGGGACTAGCGGCCACAATGAGCAGTTCTTC. It translates to CASSPGTSGHNEQFF.

The V call is TRBV5-6, the J call TRBJ2-7; 8 bases agree with TRBD1. The germline V gene encodes CDR1 SGHDT and CDR2 YYEEEE. V dropped 2 bases and J dropped 3; count of bases not matched to a gene: 4. The CDR3 extends over 14 amino acids. The CDR3 sequence is CASSFDRGVYEQYF. The CDR3 DNA reads TGTGCCAGCAGCTTTGACAGGGGAGTCTACGAGCAGTACTTC.